This TCR beta chain emerged from a study of blood T cell repertoires in COVID-19. In the study overall: The samples span acute and convalescent COVID-19 from the United States, Italy and Spain. Nucleic acid was either cDNA or gDNA, and it came from T cells, B-cell-depleted T cells, or PBMCs.

With 0 bases clipped from V and 3 bases from J, the junction kept 9 bases outside the gene matches. The germline V gene encodes CDR1 SGHRS and CDR2 YFSETQ. The CDR3 contains 17 residues. Under the authors' procedure: Reference gene primers were amplified, and this amplification served to estimate nucleated cell counts. The assay was immunoSEQ multiplex PCR, and TCRdb's table has in-frame clones only and misses some. The V and J calls and clone size were taken over from that table, and D and trimming were inferred from the DNA. The sample comprises under 250,000 clones, approximately 84% of which are singletons, and more than 4% rests with the top ten.

The J gene is TRBJ2-7, the V gene TRBV5-1, with 10 bases fitting TRBD1. The sample consisted of peripheral blood. The clonotype originates from a man aged 50-60 years with acute or convalescent COVID-19. The CDR3 sequence: CASSLGVRDRGGYEQYF. The CDR3 bases are TGCGCCAGCAGCTTGGGGGTTAGGGACAGGGGTGGCTACGAGCAGTACTTC.